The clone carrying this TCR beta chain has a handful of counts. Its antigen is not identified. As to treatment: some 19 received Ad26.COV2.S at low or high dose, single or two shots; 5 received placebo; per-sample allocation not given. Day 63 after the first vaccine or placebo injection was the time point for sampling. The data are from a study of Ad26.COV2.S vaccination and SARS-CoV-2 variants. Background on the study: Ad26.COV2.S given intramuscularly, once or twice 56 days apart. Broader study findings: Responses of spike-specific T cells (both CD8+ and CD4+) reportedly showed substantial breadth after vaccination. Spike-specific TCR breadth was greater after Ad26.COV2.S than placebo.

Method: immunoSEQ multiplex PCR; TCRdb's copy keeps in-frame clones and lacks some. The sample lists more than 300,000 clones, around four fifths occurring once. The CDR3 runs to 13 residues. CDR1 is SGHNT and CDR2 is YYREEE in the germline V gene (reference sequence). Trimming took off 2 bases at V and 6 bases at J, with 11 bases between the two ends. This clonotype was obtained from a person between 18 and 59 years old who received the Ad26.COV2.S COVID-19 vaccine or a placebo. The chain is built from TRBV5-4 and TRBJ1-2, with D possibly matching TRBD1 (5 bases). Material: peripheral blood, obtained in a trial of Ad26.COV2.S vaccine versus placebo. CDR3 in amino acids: CASSLSGSDGYTF. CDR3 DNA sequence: TGTGCCAGCAGCTTATCAGGGTCCGATGGCTACACCTTC.